This T cell receptor (beta chain) originates from a study of cytomegalovirus exposure and HLA in healthy donors. This clone occurred a few times. The antigen is undetermined. General observations from the study: The authors enumerated 150 to 200 TCR beta chains as linked to cytomegalovirus. For most TCR sequences rarity was the rule, although some public TCRs occurred in many donors.

Separate from the roughly 700-subject first cohort, the approximately 120-subject validation cohort was the one that the donors belonged to. Assay: immunoSEQ multiplex PCR; the TCRdb copy retains only in-frame clones and omits some. The sample contains tens of thousands of clones, approximately 88% of which appear only once. This CDR3 is 12 amino acids long. V was clipped by 8 bases and J by 6 bases, with 10 bases between them. Germline CDR1 is MDHEN and CDR2 is SYDVKM. Input material: PBMCs. This rearrangement joins TRBV28 to TRBJ2-2; maybe TRBD2 (5 bases). The TCR originated in a woman in her thirties in good health and CMV-seronegative. In DNA, the CDR3 is TGTGCCAGCGGACGGAGGTCCGGGGAGCTGTTTTTT. Protein product: CASGRRSGELFF.